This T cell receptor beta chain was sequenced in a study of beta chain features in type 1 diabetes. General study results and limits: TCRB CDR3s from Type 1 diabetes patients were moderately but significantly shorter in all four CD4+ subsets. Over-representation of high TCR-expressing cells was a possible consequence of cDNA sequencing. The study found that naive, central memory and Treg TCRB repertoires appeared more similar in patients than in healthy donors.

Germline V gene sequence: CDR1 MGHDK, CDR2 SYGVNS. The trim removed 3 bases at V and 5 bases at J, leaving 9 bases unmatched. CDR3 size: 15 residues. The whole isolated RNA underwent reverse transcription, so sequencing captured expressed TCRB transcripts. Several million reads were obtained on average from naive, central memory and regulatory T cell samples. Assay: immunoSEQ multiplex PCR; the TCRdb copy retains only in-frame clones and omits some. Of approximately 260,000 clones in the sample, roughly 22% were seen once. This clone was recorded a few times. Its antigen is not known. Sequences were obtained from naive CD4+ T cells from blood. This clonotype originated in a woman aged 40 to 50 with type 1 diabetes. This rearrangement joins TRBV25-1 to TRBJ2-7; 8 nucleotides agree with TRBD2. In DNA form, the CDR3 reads TGTGCCAGCAGTGATCCCGGGACTAGAGGAAACGAGCAGTACTTC. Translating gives CASSDPGTRGNEQYF.